This entry features one TCR beta chain sequence. This clonotype was observed many times. The antigen this receptor binds is unknown. No quality values exist for individual bases; no much larger clone is one base distant. The sample comes from a study of T cells after yellow fever vaccination (dated by TCRdb to about 2019). Background on the whole study: Libraries from fractions with low cell numbers were prepared with the SMART-Seq v4 Ultra Low Input RNA kit. Two healthy male donors, one aged 18 to 29 and one aged 30 to 40 years, made up the cohort. To follow T-cell clones before and after both primary and booster YFV17D yellow fever vaccination, bulk TCR alpha and beta repertoires underwent longitudinal sequencing. Bulk PBMC replicates and cell subsets were isolated from blood drawn at multiple timepoints before and after both primary and secondary immunization. What the work shows at the level of the full study, not this receptor alone: The study included only a couple of donors, which limits how far the findings can be generalized. The secondary T-cell response was weaker than the primary response but faster, peaking on day 5 instead of day 15. A small share of clonotypes was detected in both CD4 and CD8 compartments, with the overlap likely arising from convergent recombination. Because abundant contaminating clonotypes from the bulk population could be contained in FACS-sorted repertoires, computational filtering was required. After the booster, most of the clones that had expanded following primary vaccination were detected again (96% of CD4 and around 88% of CD8), which suggests that memory was broadly maintained.

What the treatment or condition label conveys for this sample: live attenuated yellow fever vaccine strain. A standard Ficoll-Paque protocol was used to isolate PBMCs from peripheral blood. CD4 and CD8 T-cell fractions were isolated with Dynabeads CD4 and CD8 positive selection kits. TriZol was used to extract RNA from bulk PBMCs, CD4 and CD8 fractions, and dextramer-positive and dextramer-negative fractions. Instrument on record: Illumina NovaSeq 6000. TCR cDNA was synthesized by 5'RACE template switching, through which a universal primer site and unique molecular identifiers were introduced. Priming for cDNA synthesis came from both the TCR alpha and TCR beta constant segments. Two PCR steps were used to amplify libraries, with sample barcodes and sequencing adapters being added in the second step. Sequencing of libraries was done on Illumina HiSeq 2500 (2x100 bp) or NovaSeq (2x150 bp). From the authors' description of their analysis: MIGEC was used to demultiplex reads and collapse the reads into UMI consensus sequences, and MiXCR was used for V(D)J alignment. Clonotypes responding to the vaccine were identified with edgeR on replicate PBMC samples, with the criteria of FDR below 0.01 and a log2 fold change above 5 up to day 15. CD4 or CD8 identity was assigned to each bulk clonotype according to whether the clonotype was present at higher abundance in the sequenced CD4 repertoire or the sequenced CD8 repertoire. The public reads were run again by TCRdb, first through fastp at Q25 and then through MiXCR, and only productive beta chains were kept. Identical CDR3 proteins give one entry, which carries the most common genes and DNA. TCRdb, not the original authors, processed these V and J calls. This sample holds about 350,000 distinct CDR3 sequences; roughly an eighth were observed only once. Of the sample, 3.2% is held by the ten largest clones.

From the germline V gene, CDR1 is SGHTA and CDR2 is FQGNSA. The CDR3 holds 12 amino acids from the cysteine to the phenylalanine. The read is trimmed to its CDR3 DNA, 36 bases read in frame from base 1. V is clipped by 1 base and J by 7 bases, and the sequence between their germline boundaries is 5 bases long. This receptor was obtained from a man aged 18 to 30 who received the YFV17D yellow fever vaccine. Recombination joined TRBV7-2 with TRBJ1-5; the D segment cannot be called with confidence. Sequencing was performed on CD4+ T cells sorted from PBMCs, taken 15 days after the yellow fever booster vaccination. The CDR3 protein: CASSLDEQPQHF. The nucleotides are TGTGCCAGCAGCTTAGACGAACAGCCCCAGCATTTT.